Listed here are 30 T cell receptor beta chains from one sample, sequenced in a study of T cells after yellow fever vaccination. In TCRdb, the 5' RACE reads were re-called with MiXCR into one record per CDR3 protein. Among some 150,000 distinct CDR3 sequences listed, around 9% were seen once. This material consisted of CD8+ T cells sorted from PBMCs, taken 45 days after the yellow fever booster vaccination. These receptors were collected from a man between 18 and 35 years old who received the YFV17D yellow fever vaccine.

V is TRBV12-3 or TRBV12-4 and J is TRBJ2-5, with 7 bases that match TRBD1. V lost 3 bases and J lost 4; bases outside the gene matches: 5. This CDR3 region has 14 residues. CDR3 nucleotides: TGTGCCAGCAGTTTGTTTGGGACAGCAGAGACCCAGTACTTC. Translation gives CASSLFGTAETQYF.

In its sample, this clonotype was seen many times. The chain is built from TRBV6-5 and TRBJ2-2; D uncertain. V lost 2 bases and J lost 3, with 7 bases in between. Germline V gene sequence: CDR1 MNHEY, CDR2 SVGAGI. This CDR3 region has 14 residues. The chain's CDR3 is CASSYLVDTGELFF. The CDR3 DNA reads as TGTGCCAGCAGTTACCTGGTCGACACCGGGGAGCTGTTTTTT.

The chain combines TRBV7-6 with TRBJ2-1; tentatively, D is TRBD2 (5 bases). Germline assignment: CDR1 SGHVS and CDR2 FNYEAQ. This CDR3 has 13 amino acids. The germline V and J ends were trimmed by 5 bases and 4 bases, with 9 bases remaining between them. The CDR3 DNA sequence: TGTGCCAGCAGCGGACTCGAGTACAATGAGCAGTTCTTC. This encodes CASSGLEYNEQFF.

This chain uses TRBV20-1 with TRBJ2-7; D is tentatively TRBD1 or TRBD2 (5 bases each). Per the germline V gene, CDR1 is DFQATT and CDR2 is SNEGSKA (reference sequence). V dropped 2 bases and J dropped 3 bases, with 14 bases sitting between them. The CDR3 runs to 14 residues. CDR3 bases: TGCAGTGCTAGACGACCCGGGACCGACTACGAGCAGTACTTC. Encoded protein: CSARRPGTDYEQYF.

This clonotype was seen at least ten times. The rearrangement joins TRBV5-1 to TRBJ2-7; D unresolved. With 5 bases removed from V and 2 bases from J, the gap between germline ends came to 5 bases. The CDR3 loop spans 11 amino acids. Germline-derived CDR1 and CDR2 are SGHRS and YFSETQ. CDR3 DNA sequence: TGCGCCAGCAGTTATACCTACGAGCAGTACTTC. Translated, it gives CASSYTYEQYF.

The chain joins TRBV9 to TRBJ2-5; TRBD2 is a possible D gene (6 bases). Trimming cost V 2 bases and J 1 base, with 9 bases left between them. The CDR3 covers 14 residues. Germline CDR1 SGDLS, CDR2 YYNGEE. The CDR3 protein is CASSVWDSQETQYF. The CDR3 region has the DNA TGTGCCAGCAGCGTTTGGGACTCCCAAGAGACCCAGTACTTC.

The table lists this clonotype with a few counts. The V gene is TRBV29-1, the J gene TRBJ2-5; TRBD2 matches 8 bases. Germline V CDR1 and CDR2: SQVTM, ANQGSEA. The length of the CDR3 is 14 residues. Germline trimming cut 7 bases from V and 2 bases from J; bases unmatched to any gene: 9. CDR3 region: CSAGPAGEQETQYF. CDR3 coding DNA: TGCAGCGCCGGACCAGCGGGGGAGCAAGAGACCCAGTACTTC.

This clonotype was seen at least ten times. The V and J genes are TRBV29-1 and TRBJ1-1, with D hard to call. From germline, CDR1 is SQVTM and CDR2 ANQGSEA. Between the trimmed V and J ends, which lost 6 bases and 2 bases, there was a span of 10 bases. The CDR3 is made up of 12 amino acids. This CDR3 is CSVAPGNTEAFF. Written as DNA, the CDR3 is TGCAGCGTGGCTCCGGGTAACACTGAAGCTTTCTTT.

This clonotype was counted ten times or more. The chain carries TRBV25-1 and TRBJ1-1, with D unresolved. The CDR3 loop spans 16 amino acids. Trimming shortened V by 1 base and J by 0 bases, and 12 bases separated the two germline ends. Germline CDR1 is MGHDK and CDR2 is SYGVNS. CDR3 sequence: CASSESGKGMNTEAFF. CDR3 bases: TGTGCCAGCAGTGAATCTGGAAAAGGAATGAACACTGAAGCTTTCTTT.

The CDR3, as DNA: TGCGCCAGCAGCCTGGCCGGGGTGATGAACGAGCAGTACTTC. This translates into CASSLAGVMNEQYF. The chain is built from TRBV5-1 and TRBJ2-7, with D possibly matching TRBD2 (5 bases). The germline CDR1 and CDR2 sequences are SGHRS and YFSETQ. The V and J ends lost 4 bases and 5 bases respectively, with 16 bases between them. The CDR3 has 14 residues.

The rearrangement joins TRBV3-1 to TRBJ1-6, with 10 bases identical to TRBD1. After removal of 0 bases from V and 8 bases from J, the junction contained 13 bases not matched to a gene. Germline CDR1 and CDR2: LGHDT and YNNKEL (reference sequence). CDR3 length equals 19 residues. The CDR3, as DNA: TGTGCCAGCAGCCAAGATTTACGCGACAGGGGGCAACTCGATTCACCCCTCCACTTT. It is translated as CASSQDLRDRGQLDSPLHF.

The rearrangement uses TRBV6-1 and TRBJ2-7; 7 bases are shared with TRBD2. V was clipped by 9 bases and J by 3 bases; unmatched bases: 14. This CDR3 region has 15 residues. From germline, CDR1 is MNHNS and CDR2 SASEGT. The CDR3 protein is CASDLPAGEHYEQYF. The CDR3 bases are TGTGCCAGTGACCTTCCGGCGGGGGAACACTACGAGCAGTACTTC.

This clonotype has more than one count but fewer than ten. This sequence joins TRBV4-3 and TRBJ2-1; TRBD2 aligns across 11 bases. The CDR3 length is 17 residues. Germline-derived CDR1 and CDR2 are LGHNA and YSLEER. V lost 2 bases, J lost 1 base, and 4 bases stayed unmatched. The CDR3 sequence is CASSQKGLAESYNEQFF. The CDR3 bases are TGCGCCAGCAGCCAAAAGGGACTAGCGGAGTCCTACAATGAGCAGTTCTTC.

This clonotype was found a few times. The chain combines TRBV19 with TRBJ1-5; 7 bases are a match to TRBD1. Germline CDR1 reads LNHDA; CDR2 reads SQIVND (reference sequence). This CDR3 has 17 residues. The junction had 10 bases not matched to a gene; V was cut back by 5 bases and J by 0 bases. Here the CDR3 reads CASSDTTGDNSNQPQHF. CDR3 bases: TGTGCCAGTAGTGATACAACAGGGGACAATAGCAATCAGCCCCAGCATTTT.

The gene calls are TRBV4-3 and TRBJ2-2; D gene ambiguous. The CDR3 has 13 amino acids. Germline lookup yields CDR1 LGHNA and CDR2 YSLEER. Trimming stripped 2 bases from V and 6 bases from J, with 7 bases between. The CDR3 spells CASSQISSGELFF. DNA for the CDR3: TGCGCCAGCAGCCAAATTAGCTCCGGGGAGCTGTTTTTT.

The sample holds a few counts of this clonotype. The V call is TRBV15, the J call TRBJ2-7, with unresolved D. The CDR3 sequence is 15 residues long. V gave up 3 bases and J gave up 1 base, with 13 bases separating them. Germline V gene sequence: CDR1 LNHNV, CDR2 YYDKDF (reference sequence). In DNA, the CDR3 is TGTGCCACCAGCAGTCTCAACACGGAATCCTACGAGCAGTACTTC. Translated, it gives CATSSLNTESYEQYF.

This clonotype has a handful of counts. This chain links TRBV12-3 or TRBV12-4 with TRBJ2-1, with 14 bases identical to TRBD2. J gave up 2 bases and V 4 bases, and 1 base lay outside the gene matches. This CDR3 region has 16 residues. CDR3 nucleotides: TGTGCCAGCAGTTCGGGACTAGCGGGGGCCTACAATGAGCAGTTCTTC. This sequence encodes CASSSGLAGAYNEQFF.

This clonotype was seen more than once but under ten times. The genes are TRBV27 and TRBJ1-6, with 11 nucleotides matching TRBD1. The CDR3 covers 15 residues. Germline V gene lookup returns CDR1 MNHEY and CDR2 SMNVEV (reference sequence). Unmatched junction bases numbered 7, after V lost 6 bases and J lost 9 bases. CDR3: CASSPLGQGVSPLHF. CDR3 bases: TGTGCCAGCAGCCCACTGGGACAGGGGGTTTCACCCCTCCACTTT.

This chain uses TRBV9 with TRBJ2-3; 10 bases fit TRBD2. The V and J ends lost 3 bases and 1 base, in that order; junction bases with no gene match: 2. This CDR3 has 15 residues. Germline CDR1 and CDR2: SGDLS and YYNGEE. CDR3 region: CASSGLAGGTDTQYF. For the CDR3, the DNA is TGTGCCAGCAGCGGGCTAGCGGGAGGCACAGATACGCAGTATTTT.

This chain links TRBV2 with TRBJ2-1, with D perhaps assigned TRBD1 or TRBD2 (5 bases each). There are 14 residues in the CDR3. V was pared by 7 bases and J by 2 bases, with 12 bases between. CDR1 SNHLY and CDR2 FYNNEI come from the germline V gene. The CDR3 spells CASTRERAYNEQFF. In DNA form, the CDR3 reads TGTGCCAGCACCAGGGAGAGGGCCTACAATGAGCAGTTCTTC.

The chain recombines TRBV4-1 with TRBJ2-2, with D perhaps TRBD2 (6 bases). Germline V gene data show CDR1 as MGHRA and CDR2 as YSYEKL. V lost 4 bases and J 5 bases, leaving 17 bases between the germline ends. The CDR3 runs 16 residues. CDR3: CASSPWEARSTGELFF. For the CDR3, the DNA is TGCGCCAGCAGCCCGTGGGAGGCCCGTAGTACCGGGGAGCTGTTTTTT.

The J gene is TRBJ1-2, the V gene TRBV7-8, with 9 bases matching TRBD1. The J segment lost 6 bases and the V segment lost 4 bases, leaving 6 bases of the junction unmatched. The CDR3 covers 14 residues. CDR1 and CDR2 from the germline V gene are SGHVS and FQNEAQ. The CDR3 protein is CASSSWTGEDGYTF. The CDR3, as DNA: TGTGCCAGCAGCTCGTGGACAGGGGAGGATGGCTACACCTTC. The full variable domain, with the rest looked up from reference TRBV7-8 and TRBJ1-2, is GAGVSQSPRYKVAKRGQDVALRCDPISGHVSLFWYQQALGQGPEFLTYFQNEAQLDKSGLPSDRFFAERPEGSVSTLKIQRTQQEDSAVYLCASSSWTGEDGYTFGSGTRLTVV.

This clonotype occurred a few times. The genes are TRBV7-2 and TRBJ2-3, with 10 bases that match TRBD2. J gave up 1 base and V 2 bases, and 6 bases lay outside the gene matches. The CDR3 covers 17 residues. CDR1 and CDR2 from the germline V gene are SGHTA and FQGNSA. The CDR3 bases are TGTGCCAGCAGCTTATCTAGCGGGGGTTACGGCACAGATACGCAGTATTTT. Amino acid sequence: CASSLSSGGYGTDTQYF.

This clonotype has only a few counts. J is TRBJ2-7 and V is TRBV21-1. TRBV21-1 is a pseudogene segment. The CDR3 is 12 residues long. CDR3 sequence: CASSKDWNEQYF. The CDR3 DNA sequence: TGTGCCAGCAGCAAAGATTGGAACGAGCAGTACTTC.

This clonotype was seen many times. The V gene is TRBV4-1, the J gene TRBJ2-1; 8 nucleotides align to TRBD2. The CDR3 totals 17 residues. Germline V CDR1 and CDR2: MGHRA, YSYEKL. V trimming: 3 bases; J trimming: 9 bases; junction bases outside the gene matches: 16. In nucleotides, the CDR3 is TGCGCCAGCAGCCATGGCCCGGGACTAGGAGGGTCTGGTGAGCAGTTCTTC. Its protein product is CASSHGPGLGGSGEQFF.

V gene TRBV12-5 combines with J gene TRBJ2-3; perhaps TRBD1 as D (7 bases). This CDR3 is 15 amino acids long. Germline loops: CDR1 LGHNT, CDR2 FRNRAP. V gave up 3 bases and J gave up 6 bases, with 16 bases separating them. The CDR3 here is CASGFAGQIIDTQYF. CDR3 nucleotide sequence: TGTGCTAGTGGTTTCGCGGGACAGATAATCGATACGCAGTATTTT.

The chain joins TRBV11-2 to TRBJ2-7, with a possible D match to TRBD2 (6 bases). CDR3 size: 15 residues. The germline V and J ends were trimmed by 2 bases and 3 bases, with 14 bases remaining between them. Per germline, CDR1 SGHAT and CDR2 FQNNGV. The CDR3 DNA is TGTGCCAGCAGCTTATGGGCCGGGGGTAACTACGAGCAGTACGTC. Amino acids: CASSLWAGGNYEQYV.

This clonotype was counted between two and nine times. The chain is built from TRBV4-1 and TRBJ2-7; D perhaps matches TRBD1 (5 bases). Germline assignment: CDR1 MGHRA and CDR2 YSYEKL. V lost 3 bases to trimming and J lost 8 bases, with 17 bases between them. The CDR3 sequence is 14 residues long. DNA of the CDR3: TGCGCCAGCAGCCAGATTAGGGGTCCGTTAAAGCAGTACTTC. This sequence encodes CASSQIRGPLKQYF.

This clonotype occurred many times. The rearrangement links TRBV4-1 to TRBJ2-1, with TRBD2 as a possible D gene (6 bases). Per the germline V gene, CDR1 is MGHRA and CDR2 is YSYEKL. Trimming removed 2 bases at V and 0 bases at J, with 14 bases between. This CDR3 has 17 residues. CDR3 sequence reads: CASSQPGGWSSYNEQFF. In DNA, the CDR3 is TGCGCCAGCAGCCAACCTGGGGGGTGGAGCTCCTACAATGAGCAGTTCTTC.

CDR3 sequence: CASSLSFRTEGYEQYF. CDR3 sequence (DNA): TGTGCCAGCAGTTTATCATTTCGGACAGAAGGCTACGAGCAGTACTTC. The rearrangement uses TRBV27 and TRBJ2-7; D perhaps matches TRBD1 (6 bases). Trimming left V 0 bases short and J 3 bases short, with 15 bases between. Germline assignment: CDR1 MNHEY and CDR2 SMNVEV (reference sequence). The CDR3 loop spans 16 amino acids.